This T cell receptor beta chain appears in the sequencing data of a study of blood T cell repertoires in COVID-19. Sequencing used immunoSEQ multiplex PCR; TCRdb keeps in-frame clones, though not all of them. The sample has 100,000 or so clones, 70% to 90% seen once. Germline V gene sequence: CDR1 WNHNN, CDR2 SYGVQD (reference sequence). Between the trimmed V and J ends, which lost 5 bases and 3 bases, there was a span of 14 bases. The CDR3 is made up of 14 amino acids. The chain combines TRBV10-1 with TRBJ2-7; maybe TRBD1 (5 bases). The receptor was isolated from a man between 45 and 60 years old with active or convalescent COVID-19. The sequencing input was peripheral blood. Here the CDR3 reads CASSSQGLGYEQYF. Here the CDR3 DNA reads TGCGCCAGCAGTAGCCAGGGCCTAGGCTACGAGCAGTACTTC.